These 29 T cell receptor beta chains share one sample of origin, sequenced in a study of blood T cell repertoires in COVID-19 (dated by TCRdb to about 2020). The library was obtained by the immunoSEQ multiplex PCR assay. TCRdb stores this immuneACCESS table with in-frame sequences only. Part of the clones is absent; in the studies checked, under half of the shortfall reflects unresolved V genes, and no reason is known for the rest. The sample table holds roughly 97,000 clones, of which roughly four fifths were seen once. Jointly, the top ten make up about 5% of the sample. Sequencing used peripheral blood. These TCRs come from a man aged 55 to 70 with acute or convalescent COVID-19.

The V gene is TRBV6-5, the J gene TRBJ2-3; possible D gene TRBD2, 6 bases. The CDR3 is 16 amino acids. Germline-derived CDR1 and CDR2 are MNHEY and SVGAGI. V was trimmed by 0 bases and J by 4 bases, leaving 14 bases between them. CDR3 amino acids: CASSYSSGEGSDTQYF. The CDR3 DNA reads TGTGCCAGCAGTTACTCGTCGGGAGAGGGCTCAGATACGCAGTATTTT.

CDR3 bases: TGTGCCAGCAGTTTATCCGCAAGCGGGACCTACGAGCAGTACTTC. This translates into CASSLSASGTYEQYF. J is TRBJ2-7 and V is TRBV28; 7 bases line up with TRBD2. Germline trimming cut 1 base from V and 2 bases from J; bases unmatched to any gene: 5. The CDR3 runs to 15 residues. CDR1 and CDR2 (germline): MDHEN, SYDVKM.

This chain links TRBV7-2 with TRBJ2-5; 11 nucleotides match TRBD2. V shed 0 bases, J shed 9 bases, and the junction held 9 bases outside the gene matches. The CDR3 is 16 residues long. Per germline, CDR1 SGHTA and CDR2 FQGNSA. The CDR3 DNA sequence: TGTGCCAGCAGCTTAGCGGTACTAGCGGGAGTTTCGTCCCAGTACTTC. Amino acids: CASSLAVLAGVSSQYF.

CDR3 sequence: CASIQNRGPTYGYTF. The CDR3 nucleotides read TGTGCCAGCATTCAAAACAGGGGGCCTACCTATGGCTACACCTTC. V is TRBV6-4 and J is TRBJ1-2, with 9 bases aligning to TRBD1. CDR1 is MRHNA, CDR2 SNTAGT, per germline. The ends lost 7 bases at V and 4 bases at J; junction bases unmatched: 10. The CDR3 spans 15 residues.

This clone showed up just a few times. This rearrangement joins TRBV14 to TRBJ1-1, with a weak D call TRBD1 (6 bases). This CDR3 contains 14 residues. Germline loops: CDR1 SGHDN, CDR2 FVKESK. V lost 1 base and J 6 bases, leaving 12 bases between the germline ends. For the CDR3, the DNA is TGTGCCAGCAGCCAAGTGGCCAGGGGAGCTGAAGCTTTCTTT. Its protein is CASSQVARGAEAFF.

This chain uses TRBV4-1 with TRBJ2-7; a possible D gene is TRBD1 (6 bases). V was shortened by 1 base and J by 3 bases, with 10 bases between the two germline ends. The CDR3 is 14 amino acids. CDR1 and CDR2 (germline): MGHRA, YSYEKL. The CDR3, as DNA: TGCGCCAGCAGCCAAGGGCCACAGGGCTACGAGCAGTACTTC. Translated, it gives CASSQGPQGYEQYF.

The J gene is TRBJ2-5, the V gene TRBV7-2; a weak D match, TRBD1 (6 bases). The CDR3 is 15 amino acids. Germline CDR1 SGHTA, CDR2 FQGNSA. With 3 bases removed from V and 2 bases from J, the gap between germline ends came to 13 bases. Here the CDR3 DNA reads TGTGCCAGCAGCTTGACACAGGGACCTCAAGAGACCCAGTACTTC. It translates to CASSLTQGPQETQYF.

The rearrangement uses TRBV20-1 and TRBJ1-5; the match to TRBD1 covers 8 bases. The germline V gene encodes CDR1 DFQATT and CDR2 SNEGSKA (reference sequence). V trimming: 3 bases; J trimming: 0 bases; junction bases outside the gene matches: 7. The CDR3 extends over 16 amino acids. For the CDR3, the DNA is TGCAGTGCTAGTCGCCCGGACAGGGATAGCAATCAGCCCCAGCATTTT. It yields the protein CSASRPDRDSNQPQHF.

V usage is TRBV6-6 and J usage is TRBJ2-7; 7 bases fit TRBD1. This CDR3 is built from 13 residues. J gave up 1 base and V 7 bases, and 4 bases lay outside the gene matches. The V gene's germline CDR1 is MNHNY and CDR2 SVGAGI (reference sequence). The CDR3 spells CASTGQESYEQYF. The CDR3 DNA reads as TGTGCCAGCACCGGACAGGAGTCCTACGAGCAGTACTTC.

CDR3 nucleotides: TGTGCCAGCAGTTTGACAGGGGGCACCTACGAGCAGTACTTC. Its protein product is CASSLTGGTYEQYF. The V gene is TRBV11-3, the J gene TRBJ2-7; 10 nucleotides line up with TRBD1. Germline trimming cut 6 bases from V and 2 bases from J; bases unmatched to any gene: 4. The germline gives CDR1 SGHNT, CDR2 YENEEA. The CDR3 consists of 14 residues.

V usage is TRBV11-3 and J usage is TRBJ1-5; tentatively, D is TRBD1 (6 bases). The CDR3 totals 19 residues. Germline CDR1 SGHNT, CDR2 YENEEA. The V end lost 0 bases, the J end lost 0 bases, and 18 bases lay between the germline ends. CDR3 sequence: CASSLEGSGTTLSNQPQHF. CDR3 DNA sequence: TGTGCCAGCAGCTTAGAGGGATCCGGGACAACCCTTAGCAATCAGCCCCAGCATTTT.

This chain joins TRBV9 and TRBJ1-2; the D gene is possibly TRBD1 (6 bases). The CDR3 covers 14 residues. V gave up 3 bases and J gave up 4 bases, with 13 bases separating them. CDR1 is SGDLS and CDR2 is YYNGEE in the germline V gene. The CDR3 is CASSETGFSYGYTF. CDR3 sequence (DNA): TGTGCCAGCAGCGAAACAGGGTTTTCCTATGGCTACACCTTC.

The J gene is TRBJ1-2, the V gene TRBV11-3; no clear D gene. The CDR3 totals 13 residues. V was cut by 5 bases and J by 1 base, with 8 bases left in between. Germline V gives CDR1 SGHNT, CDR2 YENEEA. Here the CDR3 reads CASSPAVNYGYTF. CDR3 DNA: TGTGCCAGCAGCCCCGCAGTTAACTATGGCTACACCTTC.

The chain employs TRBV4-1 and TRBJ1-4; D is perhaps TRBD1 (6 bases). CDR1 and CDR2 from the germline V gene are MGHRA and YSYEKL. The V end lost 7 bases, the J end lost 4 bases, and 13 bases lay between the germline ends. This CDR3 contains 14 residues. CDR3 in DNA: TGCGCCAGCACCCGGGACATCGGTAATGAAAAACTGTTTTTT. Translation gives CASTRDIGNEKLFF.

The rearrangement joins TRBV6-5 to TRBJ2-1, with 8 positions matching TRBD2. Germline V gives CDR1 MNHEY, CDR2 SVGAGI. This CDR3 is built from 16 residues. Germline trimming cut 2 bases from V and 0 bases from J; bases unmatched to any gene: 3. The CDR3 sequence: CASSYGGLVSYNEQFF. DNA of the CDR3: TGTGCCAGCAGTTACGGGGGACTAGTCTCCTACAATGAGCAGTTCTTC.

This chain uses TRBV11-3 with TRBJ2-7; 7 bases line up with TRBD1. Germline loops: CDR1 SGHNT, CDR2 YENEEA. The CDR3 is 14 residues long. The V segment lost 7 bases and the J segment 2 bases; nucleotides outside the gene matches: 8. CDR3 coding DNA: TGTGCCAGCACCTCCGGGACAGCTACCTACGAGCAGTACTTC. Its translation is CASTSGTATYEQYF.

In its sample, this clone was seen once. The V call is TRBV7-2, the J call TRBJ2-1; 7 bases fit TRBD2. The CDR3 consists of 15 residues. The germline gives CDR1 SGHTA, CDR2 FQGNSA. V dropped 5 bases and J dropped 4; count of bases not matched to a gene: 8. The CDR3 here is CASSIGRKGYNEQFF. The DNA for the CDR3 is TGTGCCAGCAGCATCGGGAGGAAGGGTTACAATGAGCAGTTCTTC.

V gene TRBV18 combines with J gene TRBJ1-1, with D possibly being TRBD1 (5 bases). This CDR3 region has 14 residues. Trimming removed 6 bases at V and 9 bases at J, with 20 bases between. Germline V gene sequence: CDR1 KGHSH, CDR2 LQKENI. The CDR3 region is CASSGSELPGQAFF. The CDR3 nucleotides are TGTGCCAGCTCTGGCAGCGAGCTCCCAGGGCAAGCTTTCTTT.

The chain recombines TRBV2 with TRBJ1-1, with 7 bases aligning to TRBD1. The CDR3 covers 12 residues. Per the germline V gene, CDR1 is SNHLY and CDR2 is FYNNEI. V lost 6 bases, J lost 11 bases, and 9 bases stayed unmatched. The CDR3 here is CASSSLGQHAFF. The CDR3, as DNA: TGTGCCAGCAGCTCCCTGGGACAGCATGCTTTCTTT.

The J gene is TRBJ1-6, the V gene TRBV10-3; possibly TRBD1 for D (5 bases). This CDR3 has 15 residues. Deletions cut 7 bases from V and 6 bases from J, with 16 bases between. Germline V gives CDR1 ENHRY, CDR2 SYGVKD. The CDR3 DNA sequence: TGTGCCATCAAAGGGGCCGGGACTGTTAATTCACCCCTCCACTTT. Protein product: CAIKGAGTVNSPLHF.

The chain is built from TRBV18 and TRBJ1-1; D ambiguous. V gave up 2 bases and J gave up 5 bases, with 12 bases separating them. Germline lookup yields CDR1 KGHSH and CDR2 LQKENI. The CDR3 consists of 14 residues. The CDR3 DNA reads as TGTGCCAGCTCACCAACCTTAGGAGGGACTGAAGCTTTCTTT. Its translation is CASSPTLGGTEAFF.

The V and J genes are TRBV9 and TRBJ2-5, with 7 bases that match TRBD1. The germline V gene has CDR1 SGDLS and CDR2 YYNGEE. The CDR3 spans 14 residues. V was clipped by 0 bases and J by 4 bases; unmatched bases: 3. In DNA form, the CDR3 reads TGTGCCAGCAGCGTAGGACAGGGCGGAGAGACCCAGTACTTC. Translation gives CASSVGQGGETQYF. Based on the CDR3 plus reference TRBV9 and TRBJ2-5, the full variable domain is DSGVTQTPKHLITATGQRVTLRCSPRSGDLSVYWYQQSLDQGLQFLIQYYNGEERAKGNILERFSAQQFPDLHSELNLSSLELGDSALYFCASSVGQGGETQYFGPGTRLLVL.

The V gene is TRBV18, the J gene TRBJ1-1; 11 bases are a match to TRBD1. The J segment lost 3 bases and the V segment lost 4 bases, leaving 4 bases of the junction unmatched. The CDR3 loop spans 15 amino acids. Germline V gene lookup returns CDR1 KGHSH and CDR2 LQKENI. The CDR3 DNA is TGTGCCAGCTCACGGACAGGGGGCAGGGACACTGAAGCTTTCTTT. It specifies CASSRTGGRDTEAFF.

J is TRBJ2-7 and V is TRBV20-1; 9 bases line up with TRBD1. Per germline, CDR1 DFQATT and CDR2 SNEGSKA (reference sequence). The CDR3 extends over 14 amino acids. Trimming took 3 bases from V and 2 from J; bases not matched to a gene: 5. The CDR3 region has the DNA TGCAGTGCTAGTGGGACAGGGAAGACCTACGAGCAGTACTTC. Protein sequence: CSASGTGKTYEQYF.

V and J are TRBV10-3 and TRBJ2-2, with TRBD2 matching over 10 bases. J gave up 5 bases and V 8 bases, and 17 bases lay outside the gene matches. CDR1 and CDR2 (germline): ENHRY, SYGVKD. This CDR3 contains 18 residues. The CDR3 DNA is TGTGCCATCGGAGGACCGGAAGGGGCTAGCGGGAGAACCGGGGAGCTGTTTTTT. This sequence encodes CAIGGPEGASGRTGELFF.

V is TRBV4-1 and J is TRBJ2-1, with TRBD1 matching 9 bases. From germline, CDR1 is MGHRA and CDR2 YSYEKL. V lost 3 bases to trimming and J lost 9 bases; unmatched junction nucleotides: 9. CDR3 length equals 15 residues. CDR3 residues: CASSQGQGPLGEQFF. CDR3 bases: TGCGCCAGCAGCCAGGGACAGGGCCCCCTAGGTGAGCAGTTCTTC.

This clone was detected only a few times. Additional DNA sequences in this sample encode the identical CDR3. The gene calls are TRBV19 and TRBJ1-2; D gene unclear. In germline, CDR1 is LNHDA, CDR2 SQIVND (reference sequence). The CDR3 is 15 amino acids. The V end lost 1 base, the J end lost 4 bases, and 13 bases lay between the germline ends. The CDR3 is CASSIGAGGRYGYTF. Written as DNA, the CDR3 is TGTGCCAGTAGTATAGGGGCAGGCGGGCGCTATGGCTACACCTTC.

V and J are TRBV9 and TRBJ1-6; D is perhaps TRBD1 (5 bases). The ends were cut back, 4 bases at V and 5 bases at J, with 16 bases in the middle. CDR3 length: 16 amino acids. Germline V gene data show CDR1 as SGDLS and CDR2 as YYNGEE. Here the CDR3 reads CASSYSPGHDNSPLHF. For the CDR3, the DNA is TGTGCCAGCAGCTACTCCCCCGGACACGATAATTCACCCCTCCACTTT. The variable domain in full, completed from reference TRBV9 and TRBJ1-6, reads DSGVTQTPKHLITATGQRVTLRCSPRSGDLSVYWYQQSLDQGLQFLIQYYNGEERAKGNILERFSAQQFPDLHSELNLSSLELGDSALYFCASSYSPGHDNSPLHFGNGTRLTVT.

This rearrangement joins TRBV5-1 to TRBJ2-1, with 10 bases identical to TRBD1. Germline lookup yields CDR1 SGHRS and CDR2 YFSETQ. The CDR3 totals 13 residues. Trimming took 5 bases from V and 5 from J; bases not matched to a gene: 1. The CDR3 coding sequence is TGCGCCAGCAGGGGGACAGGGGACAATGAGCAGTTCTTC. It codes for CASRGTGDNEQFF.